The sequence of this TCR beta chain was determined in a study of vaccination effects on CD4 cells after COVID-19. Study background: All study participants received two doses of BNT162b2 or mRNA-1273 vaccine.

Expansion with viral peptide pools was applied to antigen-specific CD4+ T cells by the ViraFEST assay prior to sequencing. Culture lasted approximately 10 days before CD4+ T cell isolation. The study found no prior SARS-CoV-2 infection in the vaccine recipients, who tested negative for nucleocapsid antibodies. Peptides at roughly 10 ug/ml and IL-2 at 10 IU/ml were added to around 2 million PBMC per well. Half the medium was swapped for IL-2 medium on days 3 and 7. V was clipped by 6 bases and J by 3 bases, with 15 bases between them. The CDR3 consists of 14 residues. The V gene's germline CDR1 is MNHEY and CDR2 SMNVEV (reference sequence). This clone occurred a few times. The antigen remains unidentified. Profiling relied on immunoSEQ multiplex PCR, and the TCRdb table lists in-frame clones only, not all of them. The table includes roughly 50,000 clones, 60% to 80% detected once.

Sequences were derived from CD4+ T cells from PBMCs cultured with HCoV-OC43 spike peptides, sampled before COVID-19 vaccination. Indicated subset: HCoV-OC43 spike overlapping peptide pool stimulation. The chain carries TRBV27 and TRBJ2-7, with D possibly being TRBD1 (6 bases). The receptor's source is a human donor who received a COVID-19 vaccine. This chain's CDR3 is CASREIGQSYEQYV. CDR3 bases: TGTGCCAGCAGGGAGATCGGACAGAGCTACGAGCAGTACGTC.